This entry is about one T cell receptor beta chain. It has no known antigen specificity. Base qualities were left out, and no much larger clone turns up one base away. V is pared back by 8 bases and J by 7 bases, with 9 bases lying between the germline termini. Per the germline V gene, ENHRY is the CDR1 and SYGVKD is the CDR2. The CDR3 starts with the cysteine, ends with the phenylalanine, and has 11 residues. The CDR3 DNA has 33 bases and is translated from base 1. The donors were included in the validation cohort of approximately 130 subjects, a group kept apart from the approximately 670-subject first cohort. This sample stems from a study of cytomegalovirus exposure and HLA in healthy donors (dated by TCRdb to about 2017). Context from the whole study: The roughly 700 repertoires of the first cohort and the roughly 120 validation repertoires were produced on the same platform, according to a later analysis. The study combined high-throughput TCR immunosequencing, statistical association of individual TCRs with disease status, and machine learning to predict cytomegalovirus infection status. The study aimed to test whether signatures of past pathogen exposure could be identified by cataloging public T cell receptors. Along with the roughly 710-subject first cohort, a separate validation cohort of approximately 110 different subjects was used. Overall results and qualifications from the work: All 120 or so repertoires were used to score co-occurrence in the validation cohort in a later analysis, because that analysis had no HLA typing for the cohort. Across donors, most TCR sequences were observed very rarely, whereas some public TCRs were present in many individuals. Subsequent analysis determined that TCRs grouped into clusters in the first cohort also showed a tendency toward co-occurrence across the approximately 120 validation repertoires, and 85% to 95% of cluster scores exceeded 0. It was suggested by the authors that the approach could potentially be generalized to other disease states and immunological phenotypes. Three of the identified cytomegalovirus-associated TCR beta chains were confirmed in vitro to be specific for cytomegalovirus antigens. The classifier was reported to diagnose cytomegalovirus status with high specificity and sensitivity in both the original and validation cohorts. A total of fewer than 200 TCR beta chains were listed by the study as associated with cytomegalovirus.

The protocol used for the library was the immunoSEQ multiplex PCR assay. In the original analysis: A statistical classification framework was built to diagnose cytomegalovirus status from the catalog of TCR beta chain sequences. Here the immuneACCESS table is served through TCRdb, limited to in-frame sequences with V and J called. Missing clones are a known gap in these copies; in checked studies unresolved V genes cover under half, and the rest lacks a known reason. The V and J calls and clone size are taken from that table; D and trimming were inferred from the DNA. This sample has roughly 120,000 clones in its table, and roughly 86% of those were observed once. Of the sample, around 3.5% falls within the top ten clones.

The sequencing input was PBMCs. The sequence derives from a man aged 30 to 39 in good health and CMV-seronegative. The rearranged segments are TRBV10-3 and TRBJ2-1; the D segment could be TRBD1, given 5 matching bases. CDR3 region: CAIARGNEQFF. The sequence in DNA is TGTGCCATCGCAAGGGGTAATGAGCAGTTCTTC.